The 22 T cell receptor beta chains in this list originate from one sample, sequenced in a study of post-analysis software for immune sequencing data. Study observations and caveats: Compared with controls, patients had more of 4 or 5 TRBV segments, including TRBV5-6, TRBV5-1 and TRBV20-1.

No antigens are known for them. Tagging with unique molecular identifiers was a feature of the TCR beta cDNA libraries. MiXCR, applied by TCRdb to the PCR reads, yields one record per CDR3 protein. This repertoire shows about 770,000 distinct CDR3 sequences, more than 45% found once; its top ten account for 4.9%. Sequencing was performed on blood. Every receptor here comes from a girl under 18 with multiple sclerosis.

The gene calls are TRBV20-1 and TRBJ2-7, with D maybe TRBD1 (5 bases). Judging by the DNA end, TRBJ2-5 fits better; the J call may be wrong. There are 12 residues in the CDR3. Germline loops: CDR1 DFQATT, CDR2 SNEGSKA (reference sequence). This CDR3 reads CSAKTLQGTQYF. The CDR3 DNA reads TGCAGTGCCAAGACTCTCCAGGGGACCCAGTACTTC.

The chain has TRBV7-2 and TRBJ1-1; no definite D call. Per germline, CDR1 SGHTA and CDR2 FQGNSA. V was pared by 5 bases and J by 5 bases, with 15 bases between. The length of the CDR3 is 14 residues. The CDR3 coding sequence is TGTGCCAGCAGCGGGTTTGCAGTAGGGACTGAAGCTTTCTTT. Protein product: CASSGFAVGTEAFF.

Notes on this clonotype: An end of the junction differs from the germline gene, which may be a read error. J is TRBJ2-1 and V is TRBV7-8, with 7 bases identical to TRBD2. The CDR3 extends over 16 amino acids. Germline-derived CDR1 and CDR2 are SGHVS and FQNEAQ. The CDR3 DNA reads TGTACCAGCAACTTAGAGGGCCTAGCGGACTACAATGAGCAGTTCTTC. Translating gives CTSNLEGLADYNEQFF.

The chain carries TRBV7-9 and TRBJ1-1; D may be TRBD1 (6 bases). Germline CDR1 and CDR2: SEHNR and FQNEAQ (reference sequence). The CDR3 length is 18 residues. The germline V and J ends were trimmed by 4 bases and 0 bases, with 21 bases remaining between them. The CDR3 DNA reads TGTGCCAGCAGCTCCCCCTCCGGGACACCCGAGATGAACACTGAAGCTTTCTTT. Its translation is CASSSPSGTPEMNTEAFF.

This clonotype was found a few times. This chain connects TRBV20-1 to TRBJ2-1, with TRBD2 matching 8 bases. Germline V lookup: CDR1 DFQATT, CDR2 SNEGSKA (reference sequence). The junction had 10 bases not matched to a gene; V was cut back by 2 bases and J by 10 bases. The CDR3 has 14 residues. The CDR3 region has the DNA TGCAGTGCTAGAATTGGCGGGAGGAAGGAGGAGCAGTTCTTC. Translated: CSARIGGRKEEQFF.

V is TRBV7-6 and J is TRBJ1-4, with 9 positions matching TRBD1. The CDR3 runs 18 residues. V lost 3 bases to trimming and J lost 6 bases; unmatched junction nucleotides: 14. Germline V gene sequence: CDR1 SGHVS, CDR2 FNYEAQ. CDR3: CASSFPRDRDVDDEKLFF. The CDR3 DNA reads TGTGCCAGCAGCTTTCCTCGGGACAGGGACGTTGATGATGAAAAACTGTTTTTT.

CDR3 residues: CASSLLAGQTYEQYF. In DNA, the CDR3 is TGTGCCAGCAGTCTCTTAGCGGGCCAAACCTACGAGCAGTACTTC. The J gene is TRBJ2-7, the V gene TRBV11-3, with 7 bases fitting TRBD2. Trimming took 6 bases from V and 2 from J; bases not matched to a gene: 10. Germline values: CDR1 SGHNT, CDR2 YENEEA. This CDR3 is 15 amino acids long.

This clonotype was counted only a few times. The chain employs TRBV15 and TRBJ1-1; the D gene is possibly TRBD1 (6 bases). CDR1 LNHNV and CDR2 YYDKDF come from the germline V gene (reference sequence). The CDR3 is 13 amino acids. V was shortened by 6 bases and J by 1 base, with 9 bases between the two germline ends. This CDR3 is CATRGGKNTEAFF. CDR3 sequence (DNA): TGTGCCACCAGAGGGGGGAAGAACACTGAAGCTTTCTTT.

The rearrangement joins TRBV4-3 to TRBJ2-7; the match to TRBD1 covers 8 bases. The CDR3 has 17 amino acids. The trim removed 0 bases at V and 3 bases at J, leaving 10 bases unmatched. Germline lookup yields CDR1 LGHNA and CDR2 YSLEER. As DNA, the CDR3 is TGCGCCAGCAGCCAAGATTATATTAAGACAGGGGACTACGAGCAGTACTTC. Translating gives CASSQDYIKTGDYEQYF.

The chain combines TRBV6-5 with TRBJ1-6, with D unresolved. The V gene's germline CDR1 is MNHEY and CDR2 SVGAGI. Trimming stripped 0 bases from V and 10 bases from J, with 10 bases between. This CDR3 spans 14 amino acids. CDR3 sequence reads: CASSYSGRTSPLHF. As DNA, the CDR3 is TGTGCCAGCAGTTACTCCGGACGTACCTCACCCCTCCACTTT.

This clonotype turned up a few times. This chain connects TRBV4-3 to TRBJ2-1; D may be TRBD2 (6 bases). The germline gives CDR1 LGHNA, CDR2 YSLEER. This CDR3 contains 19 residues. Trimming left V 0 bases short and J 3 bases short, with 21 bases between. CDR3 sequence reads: CASSQDFSVGGEYYNEQFF. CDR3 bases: TGCGCCAGCAGCCAAGATTTCTCCGTCGGGGGAGAGTACTACAATGAGCAGTTCTTC.

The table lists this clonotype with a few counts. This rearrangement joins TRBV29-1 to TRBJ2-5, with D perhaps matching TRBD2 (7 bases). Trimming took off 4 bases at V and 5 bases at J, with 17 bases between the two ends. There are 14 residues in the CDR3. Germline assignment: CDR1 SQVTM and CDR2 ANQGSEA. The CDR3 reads CSVARGAGVETQYF. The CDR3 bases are TGCAGCGTTGCCCGGGGGGCGGGAGTGGAGACCCAGTACTTC.

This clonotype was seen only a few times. CDR3 amino acids: CSGGDRGYEQYF. The DNA for the CDR3 is TGCAGCGGTGGGGACAGGGGCTACGAGCAGTACTTC. The gene calls are TRBV29-1 and TRBJ2-7; 10 bases agree with TRBD1. CDR3 length: 12 residues. Trimming removed 7 bases from V and 3 bases from J; junction bases left unmatched: 3. Germline V gives CDR1 SQVTM, CDR2 ANQGSEA.

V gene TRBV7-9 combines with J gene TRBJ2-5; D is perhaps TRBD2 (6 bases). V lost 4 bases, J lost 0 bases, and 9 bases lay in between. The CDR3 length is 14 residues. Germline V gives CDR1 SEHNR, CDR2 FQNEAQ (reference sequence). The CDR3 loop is CASSSRDYQETQYF. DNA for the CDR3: TGTGCCAGCAGCTCCCGGGACTACCAAGAGACCCAGTACTTC.

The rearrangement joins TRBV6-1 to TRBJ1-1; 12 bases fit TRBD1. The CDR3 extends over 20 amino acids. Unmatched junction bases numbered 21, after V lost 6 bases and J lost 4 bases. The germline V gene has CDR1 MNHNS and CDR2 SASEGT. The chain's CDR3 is CASSRSPGTGGLTGGTEAFF. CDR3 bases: TGTGCCAGCAGCCGAAGCCCTGGGACAGGGGGCTTAACTGGGGGCACTGAAGCTTTCTTT.

The CDR3 is CASSSYTGDREGYTF. The CDR3 nucleotides are TGTGCCAGCAGCTCCTACACAGGGGATCGAGAGGGCTACACCTTC. V usage is TRBV7-2 and J usage is TRBJ1-2; TRBD1 matches 7 bases. Germline assignment: CDR1 SGHTA and CDR2 FQGNSA. CDR3 size: 15 residues. The ends lost 4 bases at V and 8 bases at J; junction bases unmatched: 13.

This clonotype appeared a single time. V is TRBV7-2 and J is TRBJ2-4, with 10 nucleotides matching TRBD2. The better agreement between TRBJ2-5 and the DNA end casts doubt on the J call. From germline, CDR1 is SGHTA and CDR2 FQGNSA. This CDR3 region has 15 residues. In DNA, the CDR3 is TGTGCCAGCAGCCCTAGCGGGAGTTGGGGCGGGACCCAGTACTTC. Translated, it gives CASSPSGSWGGTQYF.

The CDR3 bases are TGCAGCGTTGTCCTAGCGGGAGAGCAGTACTTC. The encoded protein is CSVVLAGEQYF. This chain joins TRBV29-1 and TRBJ2-7, with 9 bases that match TRBD2. Germline CDR1 reads SQVTM; CDR2 reads ANQGSEA. CDR3 size: 11 residues. V was clipped by 4 bases and J by 7 bases; unmatched bases: 2.

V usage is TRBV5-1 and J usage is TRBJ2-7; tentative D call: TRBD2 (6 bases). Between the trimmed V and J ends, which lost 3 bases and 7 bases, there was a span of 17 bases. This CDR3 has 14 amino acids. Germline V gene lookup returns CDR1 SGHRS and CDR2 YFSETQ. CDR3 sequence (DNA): TGCGCCAGCAGCTCCGGACTAACCGACAATGAGCAGTACTTC. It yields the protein CASSSGLTDNEQYF.

DNA for the CDR3: TGTGCCTGGAACAGGGGGGATTCACCCCTCCACTTT. Amino acids: CAWNRGDSPLHF. J is TRBJ1-6 and V is TRBV30, with 8 bases lining up with TRBD1. This CDR3 contains 12 residues. Losses at the gene ends were 4 bases for V and 8 bases for J; bases not matched to a gene: 1. The germline CDR1 and CDR2 sequences are GTSNPN and SVGIG (reference sequence).

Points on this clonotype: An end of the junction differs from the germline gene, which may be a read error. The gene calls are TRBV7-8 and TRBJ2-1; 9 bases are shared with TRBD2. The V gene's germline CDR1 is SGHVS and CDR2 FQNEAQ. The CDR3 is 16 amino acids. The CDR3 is CASSVAWTSAYNEQFF. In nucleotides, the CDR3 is TGTGCCAGCAGCGTAGCGTGGACTAGCGCCTACAATGAGCAGTTCTTC. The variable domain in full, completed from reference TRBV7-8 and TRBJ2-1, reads GAGVSQSPRYKVAKRGQDVALRCDPISGHVSLFWYQQALGQGPEFLTYFQNEAQLDKSGLPSDRFFAERPEGSVSTLKIQRTQQEDSAVYLCASSVAWTSAYNEQFFGPGTRLTVL.

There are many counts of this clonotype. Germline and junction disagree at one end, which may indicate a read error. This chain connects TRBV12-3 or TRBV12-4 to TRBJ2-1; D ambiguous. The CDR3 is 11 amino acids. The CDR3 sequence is CASSLINEQFF. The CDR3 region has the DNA TGCGCCAGCAGCTTGATCAATGAGCAGTTCTTC.